This T cell receptor (beta chain) comes out of a study of CD8+ T cells in alopecia areata. Peripheral blood and lesional scalp punch biopsies came from alopecia areata patients. RNA extraction and reverse transcription yielded cDNA as sequencing template. The table came from immunoSEQ multiplex PCR; TCRdb's copy has only in-frame clones and leaves some out. In the table there are approximately 130,000 clones, about 51% of which are singletons. With respect to this clone: The antigen remains unidentified.

This CDR3 has 15 residues. The trim removed 1 base at V and 9 bases at J, leaving 2 bases unmatched. CDR1 is LNHNV, CDR2 YYDKDF, per germline (reference sequence). Notes on the study in general: Sequence data from scalp samples additionally include resident alphabeta T cells of normal skin. Affected scalp, especially in alopecia totalis/universalis, had a higher clonality than normal scalp did. Between patients, shared TCR sequences were less clear than in mice. This was possibly due in part to HLA diversity in the patient population.

This TCR was recovered from a human donor with alopecia areata. The specimen sequenced was NKG2D-low CD8+ T cells sorted from blood. This chain uses TRBV15 with TRBJ2-2; 13 nucleotides agree with TRBD2. CDR3 in amino acids: CATSRGLAGGRELFF. The CDR3 nucleotides are TGTGCCACCAGCAGAGGACTAGCGGGAGGCCGGGAGCTGTTTTTT.